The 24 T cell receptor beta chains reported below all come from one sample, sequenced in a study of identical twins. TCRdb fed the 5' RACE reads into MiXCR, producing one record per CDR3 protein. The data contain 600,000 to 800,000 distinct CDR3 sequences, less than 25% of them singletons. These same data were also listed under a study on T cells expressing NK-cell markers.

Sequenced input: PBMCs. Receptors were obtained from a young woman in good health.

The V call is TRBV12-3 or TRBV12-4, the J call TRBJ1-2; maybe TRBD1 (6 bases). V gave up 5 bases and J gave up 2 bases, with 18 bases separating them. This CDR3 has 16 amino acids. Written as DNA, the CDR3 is TGTGCCAGCAGTCACCCCTGGGGGGCCAGGAACTATGGCTACACCTTC. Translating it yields CASSHPWGARNYGYTF.

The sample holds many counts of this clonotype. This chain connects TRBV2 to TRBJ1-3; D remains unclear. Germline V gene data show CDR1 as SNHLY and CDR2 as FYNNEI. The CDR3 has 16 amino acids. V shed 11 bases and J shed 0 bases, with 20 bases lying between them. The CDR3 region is CAWTRASVRSGNTIYF. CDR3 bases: TGTGCCTGGACTAGGGCAAGTGTACGCTCTGGAAACACCATATATTTT.

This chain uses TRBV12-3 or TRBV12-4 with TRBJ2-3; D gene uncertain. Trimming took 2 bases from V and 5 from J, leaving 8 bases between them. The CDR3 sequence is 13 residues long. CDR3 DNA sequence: TGTGCCAGCAGTTTATGGTCGGGAGATACGCAGTATTTT. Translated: CASSLWSGDTQYF.

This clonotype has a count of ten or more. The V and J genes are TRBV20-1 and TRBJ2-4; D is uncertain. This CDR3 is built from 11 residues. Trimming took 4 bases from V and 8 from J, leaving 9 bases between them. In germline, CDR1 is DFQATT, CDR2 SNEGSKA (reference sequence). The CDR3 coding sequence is TGCAGTGCTACTGTCAGCTACATTCAGTACTTC. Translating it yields CSATVSYIQYF.

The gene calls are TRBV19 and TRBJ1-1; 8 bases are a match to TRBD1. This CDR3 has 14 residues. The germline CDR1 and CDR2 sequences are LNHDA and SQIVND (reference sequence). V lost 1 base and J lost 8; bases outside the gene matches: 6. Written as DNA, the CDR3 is TGTGCCAGTAGTATAGGACAGGGGAATTACGAAGCTTTCTTT. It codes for CASSIGQGNYEAFF.

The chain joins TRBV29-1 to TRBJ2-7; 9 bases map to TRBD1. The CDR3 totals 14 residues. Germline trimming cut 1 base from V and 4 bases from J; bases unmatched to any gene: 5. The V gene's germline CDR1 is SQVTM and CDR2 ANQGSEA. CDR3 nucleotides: TGCAGCGTTGAAGGGGGACAGGGAGGTTACGAGCAGTACTTC. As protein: CSVEGGQGGYEQYF.

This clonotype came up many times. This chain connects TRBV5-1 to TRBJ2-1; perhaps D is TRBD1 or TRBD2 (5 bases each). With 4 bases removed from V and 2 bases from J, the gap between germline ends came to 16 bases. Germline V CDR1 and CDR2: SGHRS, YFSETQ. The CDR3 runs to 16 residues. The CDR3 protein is CASSPLSGLAYNEQFF. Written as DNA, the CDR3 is TGCGCCAGCAGCCCCCTTTCGGGGCTCGCCTACAATGAGCAGTTCTTC. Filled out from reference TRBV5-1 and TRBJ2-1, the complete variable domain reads KAGVTQTPRYLIKTRGQQVTLSCSPISGHRSVSWYQQTPGQGLQFLFEYFSETQRNKGNFPGRFSGRQFSNSRSEMNVSTLELGDSALYLCASSPLSGLAYNEQFFGPGTRLTVL.

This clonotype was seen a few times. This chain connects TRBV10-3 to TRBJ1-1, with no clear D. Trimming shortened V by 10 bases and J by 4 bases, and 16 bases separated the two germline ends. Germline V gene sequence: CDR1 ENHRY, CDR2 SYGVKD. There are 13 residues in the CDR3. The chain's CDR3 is CATNPGAGTEAFF. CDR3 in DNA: TGTGCCACTAATCCGGGCGCGGGCACTGAAGCTTTCTTT.

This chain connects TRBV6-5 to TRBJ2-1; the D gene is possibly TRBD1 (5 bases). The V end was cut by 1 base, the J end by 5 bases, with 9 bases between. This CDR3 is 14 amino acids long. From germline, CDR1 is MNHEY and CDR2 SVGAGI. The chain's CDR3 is CASSYWSGHNEQFF. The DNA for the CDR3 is TGTGCCAGCAGTTACTGGTCAGGGCACAATGAGCAGTTCTTC.

The CDR3 DNA reads as TGCAGCGTTGTTAGGGGGCGAGAGACCCAGTACTTC. Its protein is CSVVRGRETQYF. This chain uses TRBV29-1 with TRBJ2-5; 7 positions agree with TRBD1. The CDR3 sequence is 12 residues long. CDR1 is SQVTM and CDR2 is ANQGSEA in the germline V gene. The trim removed 4 bases at V and 4 bases at J, leaving 3 bases unmatched.

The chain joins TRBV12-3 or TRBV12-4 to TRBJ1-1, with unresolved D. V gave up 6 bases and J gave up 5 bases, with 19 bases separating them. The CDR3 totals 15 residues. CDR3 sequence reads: CASSFRSGWGTEAFF. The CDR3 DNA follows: TGTGCCAGCAGCTTCAGATCCGGATGGGGAACTGAAGCTTTCTTT.

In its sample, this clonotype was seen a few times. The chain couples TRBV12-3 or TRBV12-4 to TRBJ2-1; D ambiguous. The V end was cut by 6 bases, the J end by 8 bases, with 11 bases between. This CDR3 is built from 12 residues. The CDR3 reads CASRGISYEQFF. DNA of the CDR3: TGTGCCAGCAGGGGGATTAGCTATGAGCAGTTCTTC.

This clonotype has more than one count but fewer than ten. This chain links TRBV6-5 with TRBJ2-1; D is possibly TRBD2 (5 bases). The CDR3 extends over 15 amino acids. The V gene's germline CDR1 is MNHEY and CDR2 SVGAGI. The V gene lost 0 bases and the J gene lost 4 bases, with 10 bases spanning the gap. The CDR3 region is CASSYSSVRYNEQFF. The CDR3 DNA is TGTGCCAGCAGTTACTCTAGCGTCCGGTACAATGAGCAGTTCTTC.

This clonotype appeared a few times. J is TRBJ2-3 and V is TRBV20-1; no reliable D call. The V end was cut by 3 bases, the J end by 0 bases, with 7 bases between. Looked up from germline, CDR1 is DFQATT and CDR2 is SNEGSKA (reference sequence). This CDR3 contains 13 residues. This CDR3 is CSARGQSTDTQYF. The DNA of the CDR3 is TGCAGTGCTAGGGGCCAGAGCACAGATACGCAGTATTTT.

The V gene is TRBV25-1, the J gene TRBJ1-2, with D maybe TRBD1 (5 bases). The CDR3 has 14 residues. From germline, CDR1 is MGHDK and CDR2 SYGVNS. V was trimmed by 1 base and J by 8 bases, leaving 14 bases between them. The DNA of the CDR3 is TGTGCCAGCAGTGAATGGGACCGAACCCTAGGCTACACCTTC. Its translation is CASSEWDRTLGYTF.

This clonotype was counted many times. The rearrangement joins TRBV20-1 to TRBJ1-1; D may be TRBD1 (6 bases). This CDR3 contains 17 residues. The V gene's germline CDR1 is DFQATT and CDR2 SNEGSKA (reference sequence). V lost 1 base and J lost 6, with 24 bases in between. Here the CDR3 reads CSARAPRPQTPGAEAFF. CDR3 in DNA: TGCAGTGCTAGAGCCCCCCGACCACAAACCCCAGGGGCTGAAGCTTTCTTT.

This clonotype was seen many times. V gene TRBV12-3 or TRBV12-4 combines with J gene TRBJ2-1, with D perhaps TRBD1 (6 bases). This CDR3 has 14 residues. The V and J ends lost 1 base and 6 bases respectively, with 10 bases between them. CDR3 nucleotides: TGTGCCAGCAGTTTAGACAGGGCGATCAATGAGCAGTTCTTC. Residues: CASSLDRAINEQFF.

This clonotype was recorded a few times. The CDR3 here is CASSLGGSEDTQYF. CDR3 DNA sequence: TGCGCCAGCAGCTTGGGAGGGAGTGAGGATACGCAGTATTTT. The rearrangement uses TRBV5-1 and TRBJ2-3; the D gene is possibly TRBD2 (5 bases). Germline V gene sequence: CDR1 SGHRS, CDR2 YFSETQ. The CDR3 is 14 amino acids. The germline V and J ends were trimmed by 0 bases and 6 bases, with 11 bases remaining between them.

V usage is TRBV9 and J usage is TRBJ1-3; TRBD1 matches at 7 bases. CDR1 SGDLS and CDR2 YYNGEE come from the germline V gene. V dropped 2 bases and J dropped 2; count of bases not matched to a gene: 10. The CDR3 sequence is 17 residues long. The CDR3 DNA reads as TGTGCCAGCAGCGTTGAGGGTTCAGGGACAGCTGGAAACACCATATATTTT. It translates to CASSVEGSGTAGNTIYF.

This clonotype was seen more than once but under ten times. The CDR3 bases are TGCAGTGCTAAAGGGTGGGAGACCCAGTACTTC. This encodes CSAKGWETQYF. V gene TRBV20-1 combines with J gene TRBJ2-5; unclear D gene. Between the trimmed V and J ends, which lost 4 bases and 5 bases, there was a span of 8 bases. This CDR3 has 11 amino acids. Germline CDR1 is DFQATT and CDR2 is SNEGSKA (reference sequence).

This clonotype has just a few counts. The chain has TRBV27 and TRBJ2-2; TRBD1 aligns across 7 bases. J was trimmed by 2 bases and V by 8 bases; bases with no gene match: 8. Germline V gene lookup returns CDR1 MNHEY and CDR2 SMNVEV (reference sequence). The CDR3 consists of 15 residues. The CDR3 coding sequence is TGTGCCAGCGGTAGACAGGGAGTTAACACCGGGGAGCTGTTTTTT. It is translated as CASGRQGVNTGELFF.

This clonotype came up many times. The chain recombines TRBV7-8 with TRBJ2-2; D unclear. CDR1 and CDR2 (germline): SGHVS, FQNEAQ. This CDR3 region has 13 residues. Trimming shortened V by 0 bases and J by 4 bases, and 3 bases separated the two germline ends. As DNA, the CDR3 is TGTGCCAGCAGCTTAGCTGTCACCGGGGAGCTGTTTTTT. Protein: CASSLAVTGELFF.

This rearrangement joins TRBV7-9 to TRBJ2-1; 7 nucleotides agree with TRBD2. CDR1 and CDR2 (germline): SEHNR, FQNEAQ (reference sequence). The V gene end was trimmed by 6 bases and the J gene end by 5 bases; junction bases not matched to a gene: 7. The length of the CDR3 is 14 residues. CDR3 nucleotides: TGTGCCAGCAGAATCAGCGGGGTTCACAATGAGCAGTTCTTC. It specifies CASRISGVHNEQFF.

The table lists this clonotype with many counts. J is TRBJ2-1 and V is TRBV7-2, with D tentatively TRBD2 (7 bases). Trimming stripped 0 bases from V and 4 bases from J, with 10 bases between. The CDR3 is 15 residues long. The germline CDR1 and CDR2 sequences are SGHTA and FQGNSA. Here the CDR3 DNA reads TGTGCCAGCAGCTTAGCGGCGGGGGCGTACAATGAGCAGTTCTTC. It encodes CASSLAAGAYNEQFF.